These 28 T cell receptor beta chains originate from one sample sequenced in a study of blood T cell repertoires in COVID-19. The table came from immunoSEQ multiplex PCR; TCRdb's copy has only in-frame clones and leaves some out. Of 20,000 to 30,000 clones listed, 75% to 90% were seen once; the top ten hold 2% to 3%. Sequencing input: peripheral blood. The receptor set was obtained from a woman between 65 and 79 years old with COVID-19, enrolled during active disease.

This chain joins TRBV7-2 and TRBJ1-2; 9 nucleotides align to TRBD1. The CDR3 runs 19 residues. Germline assignment: CDR1 SGHTA and CDR2 FQGNSA. V shed 1 base, J shed 7 bases, and the junction held 19 bases outside the gene matches. The CDR3 protein is CASSLGLKGWGQGASGYTF. CDR3 nucleotides: TGTGCCAGCAGCTTAGGACTAAAGGGGTGGGGACAGGGAGCCTCTGGCTACACCTTC.

This chain's CDR3 is CASSVQTSGNEQFF. DNA for the CDR3: TGTGCCAGCAGTGTACAAACTAGCGGCAATGAGCAGTTCTTC. V usage is TRBV2 and J usage is TRBJ2-1; 8 bases fit TRBD2. V shed 4 bases, J shed 6 bases, and the junction held 5 bases outside the gene matches. The CDR3 has 14 residues. Germline V gene sequence: CDR1 SNHLY, CDR2 FYNNEI.

CDR3 sequence reads: CASSLYSGLNEKLFF. The CDR3 DNA follows: TGTGCCAGCAGCTTGTATTCTGGGCTTAATGAAAAACTGTTTTTT. This chain links TRBV5-4 with TRBJ1-4; unclear D gene. V lost 1 base and J lost 4, with 11 bases in between. This CDR3 spans 15 amino acids. Germline-derived CDR1 and CDR2 are SGHNT and YYREEE (reference sequence).

J is TRBJ2-2 and V is TRBV9, with 8 bases identical to TRBD1. Looked up from germline, CDR1 is SGDLS and CDR2 is YYNGEE. The CDR3 is 15 amino acids. V trimming: 4 bases; J trimming: 0 bases; junction bases outside the gene matches: 2. The CDR3 sequence: CASSLTGANTGELFF. Here the CDR3 DNA reads TGTGCCAGCAGCCTGACAGGGGCGAACACCGGGGAGCTGTTTTTT.

This chain links TRBV20-1 with TRBJ1-6, with 12 bases aligning to TRBD1. Per germline, CDR1 DFQATT and CDR2 SNEGSKA (reference sequence). J was trimmed by 4 bases and V by 3 bases; bases with no gene match: 4. This CDR3 has 16 residues. CDR3 sequence: CSASGDRGHYNSPLHF. DNA for the CDR3: TGCAGTGCTAGTGGGGACAGGGGGCATTATAATTCACCCCTCCACTTT.

The chain uses TRBV6-4 and TRBJ1-2, with D possibly matching TRBD1 (5 bases). This CDR3 spans 15 amino acids. Germline-derived CDR1 and CDR2 are MRHNA and SNTAGT. V gave up 4 bases and J gave up 6 bases, with 18 bases separating them. CDR3 nucleotide sequence: TGTGCCAGCAGTGGGGCACCTTTGACAGTAAATGGCTACACCTTC. Translating gives CASSGAPLTVNGYTF.

This clone showed up just a few times. Here the CDR3 reads CATSDRTGGINQPQHF. The CDR3 DNA sequence: TGTGCCACCAGTGACCGGACAGGGGGAATCAATCAGCCCCAGCATTTT. This chain joins TRBV24-1 and TRBJ1-5, with 10 nucleotides matching TRBD1. Germline V gene lookup returns CDR1 KGHDR and CDR2 SFDVKD. Trimming removed 4 bases from V and 3 bases from J; junction bases left unmatched: 5. The CDR3 runs to 16 residues.

As concerns this clone: This CDR3 is also generated by other DNA sequences in the sample. The genes are TRBV19 and TRBJ2-2; 7 nucleotides agree with TRBD1. The CDR3 contains 12 residues. The germline gives CDR1 LNHDA, CDR2 SQIVND (reference sequence). The junction had 1 base not matched to a gene; V was cut back by 6 bases and J by 6 bases. The CDR3 DNA is TGTGCCAGTAGCCAGGGGGCCGGGGAGCTGTTTTTT. Its protein product is CASSQGAGELFF.

The CDR3 region is CASSPSVGTGNMAPLHF. The CDR3 region has the DNA TGTGCCAGCAGTCCCTCCGTCGGGACAGGGAATATGGCACCCCTCCACTTT. V and J are TRBV6-4 and TRBJ1-6, with 9 bases lining up with TRBD1. V dropped 5 bases and J dropped 11; count of bases not matched to a gene: 16. CDR3 size: 17 residues. Germline V gene data show CDR1 as MRHNA and CDR2 as SNTAGT.

V is TRBV19 and J is TRBJ2-2; no clear D gene. CDR1 and CDR2 (germline): LNHDA, SQIVND (reference sequence). Trimming pared 4 bases from V and 1 base from J, leaving 10 bases between. The CDR3 runs to 15 residues. The CDR3 spells CASSTPERNTGELFF. CDR3 bases: TGTGCCAGTAGTACCCCCGAGCGGAACACCGGGGAGCTGTTTTTT.

This clone was seen a handful of times. The CDR3 region has the DNA TGTGCCAGCAGCCAAAGGGACAAACCTTGGGCCGGGGAGCTGTTTTTT. Its protein is CASSQRDKPWAGELFF. The chain recombines TRBV3-1 (or the pseudogene TRBV3-2) with TRBJ2-2; D perhaps matches TRBD1 (6 bases). V was trimmed by 2 bases and J by 6 bases, leaving 16 bases between them. The CDR3 is 16 residues long. Germline V gives CDR1 LGHDT, CDR2 YNNKEL (reference sequence).

In its sample, this clone was seen once. This sequence joins TRBV7-3 and TRBJ2-2, with 9 positions matching TRBD2. Germline V gene lookup returns CDR1 SGHTA and CDR2 FQGTGA. CDR3 length equals 15 residues. V dropped 10 bases and J dropped 4; count of bases not matched to a gene: 10. The CDR3 region has the DNA TGTGCCACCTCCCTTGGGCGGGGGGGCACCGGGGAGCTGTTTTTT. This gives the protein CATSLGRGGTGELFF.

The J gene is TRBJ2-3, the V gene TRBV25-1, with TRBD2 identical over 8 bases. CDR1 is MGHDK, CDR2 SYGVNS, per germline. Unmatched junction bases numbered 6, after V lost 8 bases and J lost 5 bases. This CDR3 comprises 13 residues. This chain's CDR3 is CASVSGMGDTQYF. The CDR3 DNA is TGTGCCAGCGTTAGCGGGATGGGAGATACGCAGTATTTT.

The rearrangement links TRBV7-9 to TRBJ2-7; 8 bases line up with TRBD2. Looked up from germline, CDR1 is SEHNR and CDR2 is FQNEAQ (reference sequence). The J segment lost 6 bases and the V segment lost 0 bases, leaving 4 bases of the junction unmatched. The CDR3 is made up of 14 amino acids. The DNA for the CDR3 is TGTGCCAGCAGCTTAGCTCCCGGGAGGGTCGAGCAGTACGTC. Translated, it gives CASSLAPGRVEQYV.

This chain connects TRBV5-6 to TRBJ1-2; 7 nucleotides agree with TRBD1. The V segment lost 4 bases and the J segment 2 bases; nucleotides outside the gene matches: 2. This CDR3 region has 13 residues. The germline CDR1 and CDR2 sequences are SGHDT and YYEEEE. DNA of the CDR3: TGTGCCAGCAGCGCGACAGGGAACTATGGCTACACCTTC. It codes for CASSATGNYGYTF.

The rearrangement uses TRBV5-1 and TRBJ2-3; 10 bases are a match to TRBD2. This CDR3 region has 13 residues. Germline V gene lookup returns CDR1 SGHRS and CDR2 YFSETQ. V lost 8 bases, J lost 5 bases, and 5 bases stayed unmatched. CDR3 nucleotide sequence: TGCGCCAGTGCGCTAGCGGGAGTAGATACGCAGTATTTT. It specifies CASALAGVDTQYF.

The V call is TRBV2, the J call TRBJ1-1; 9 bases align to TRBD1. The V and J ends lost 5 bases and 5 bases, in that order; junction bases with no gene match: 6. Germline CDR1 SNHLY, CDR2 FYNNEI. The CDR3 sequence is 14 residues long. CDR3: CASSKQGADTEAFF. DNA for the CDR3: TGTGCCAGCAGTAAACAGGGGGCCGATACTGAAGCTTTCTTT.

The rearrangement links TRBV29-1 to TRBJ2-7; possible D gene TRBD1, 6 bases. This CDR3 has 16 amino acids. V lost 3 bases, J lost 2 bases, and 20 bases lay in between. CDR1 is SQVTM, CDR2 ANQGSEA, per germline. The chain's CDR3 is CSVELTGILAPYEQYF. The CDR3 DNA reads TGCAGCGTTGAGCTCACAGGGATATTGGCCCCCTACGAGCAGTACTTC.

The chain combines TRBV5-1 with TRBJ2-7; 11 bases align to TRBD1. This CDR3 is 14 amino acids long. V shed 4 bases, J shed 6 bases, and the junction held 6 bases outside the gene matches. Germline lookup yields CDR1 SGHRS and CDR2 YFSETQ. CDR3 amino acids: CASSEGTGGGEQYV. CDR3 sequence (DNA): TGCGCCAGCAGCGAGGGGACAGGGGGAGGCGAGCAGTACGTC.

This clone was seen just once. CDR3 in DNA: TGTGCCAGTAGTACCCGCGAGGGAAGGCGAATGAACACTGAAGCTTTCTTT. It encodes CASSTREGRRMNTEAFF. This sequence joins TRBV19 and TRBJ1-1; D is uncertain. The germline V gene has CDR1 LNHDA and CDR2 SQIVND (reference sequence). CDR3 length: 17 residues. Trimming took 4 bases from V and 0 from J, leaving 18 bases between them.

This clone was counted a few times. This sequence joins TRBV10-3 and TRBJ1-1, with 8 bases identical to TRBD1. Germline trimming cut 10 bases from V and 5 bases from J; bases unmatched to any gene: 6. The CDR3 has 12 amino acids. Germline V gives CDR1 ENHRY, CDR2 SYGVKD. CDR3 loop: CASGQGLTEAFF. The CDR3 region has the DNA TGTGCCAGCGGACAGGGTCTAACTGAAGCTTTCTTT.

This clone was seen more than once but under ten times. In nucleotides, the CDR3 is TGTGCCAGCAGCTTAGTGACCGGGTATGGCTACACCTTC. It encodes CASSLVTGYGYTF. The J gene is TRBJ1-2, the V gene TRBV7-2; D not resolved. CDR1 is SGHTA, CDR2 FQGNSA, per germline. The CDR3 totals 13 residues. Trimming cost V 1 base and J 5 bases, with 8 bases left between them.

The CDR3 reads CASSLTGDNEQYV. The CDR3 DNA sequence: TGTGCCAGCAGCTTGACAGGGGACAACGAGCAGTACGTC. The chain recombines TRBV5-6 with TRBJ2-7; 7 nucleotides line up with TRBD1. V trimming: 1 base; J trimming: 5 bases; junction bases outside the gene matches: 3. The CDR3 length is 13 residues. Germline loops: CDR1 SGHDT, CDR2 YYEEEE.

The chain links TRBV5-1 to TRBJ2-3, with TRBD1 matching over 8 bases. The germline gives CDR1 SGHRS, CDR2 YFSETQ. There are 15 residues in the CDR3. The V gene end was trimmed by 2 bases and the J gene end by 2 bases; junction bases not matched to a gene: 4. The CDR3 loop reads CASSLGTGPTDTQYF. CDR3 in DNA: TGCGCCAGCAGCTTAGGGACAGGCCCCACAGATACGCAGTATTTT.

V gene TRBV4-1 combines with J gene TRBJ1-2; D not resolved. V lost 2 bases, J lost 4 bases, and 8 bases lay in between. Germline V gene lookup returns CDR1 MGHRA and CDR2 YSYEKL. The CDR3 extends over 13 amino acids. CDR3 in amino acids: CASSQPLSYGYTF. CDR3 nucleotide sequence: TGCGCCAGCAGCCAACCCCTTAGCTATGGCTACACCTTC.

The chain joins TRBV29-1 to TRBJ1-2; 7 nucleotides line up with TRBD1. The germline V gene has CDR1 SQVTM and CDR2 ANQGSEA. Germline trimming cut 0 bases from V and 7 bases from J; bases unmatched to any gene: 8. The CDR3 has 14 residues. The CDR3 sequence: CSVEDRRTGGGYTF. The CDR3 nucleotides are TGCAGCGTTGAAGATCGCCGGACAGGTGGTGGCTACACCTTC.

The chain uses TRBV6-2 or TRBV6-3 and TRBJ2-4; tentatively, D is TRBD1 (5 bases). Trimming took off 0 bases at V and 2 bases at J, with 8 bases between the two ends. Per germline, CDR1 MNHEY and CDR2 SVGEGT. The CDR3 runs to 15 residues. The CDR3 is CASSYSTVSKNIQYF. The DNA of the CDR3 is TGTGCCAGCAGTTACTCGACAGTCTCCAAAAACATTCAGTACTTC.

The chain couples TRBV18 to TRBJ2-3, with unresolved D. V lost 6 bases, J lost 0 bases, and 4 bases lay in between. This CDR3 spans 12 amino acids. CDR1 is KGHSH, CDR2 LQKENI, per germline. CDR3 in amino acids: CASSSSTDTQYF. DNA of the CDR3: TGTGCCAGCTCGTCGAGCACAGATACGCAGTATTTT.